Each of the 2 T cell receptor beta chains below was sequenced from the same sample in a study of blood T cell repertoires in COVID-19. TCRdb's copy holds only in-frame clones and misses some; the assay was immunoSEQ multiplex PCR. In the table there are more than 70,000 clones, 80% to 90% of which are singletons. Sequenced material: peripheral blood. Every receptor here comes from a man aged 55 to 69 with acute or convalescent COVID-19.

The CDR3 is CASSLDRTMRAEAFF. CDR3 nucleotides: TGTGCCAGCAGCTTGGACAGGACGATGAGAGCTGAAGCTTTCTTT. V is TRBV7-2 and J is TRBJ1-1; 7 bases are shared with TRBD1. Trimming took 3 bases from V and 6 from J; bases not matched to a gene: 10. This CDR3 comprises 15 residues. Germline CDR1 is SGHTA and CDR2 is FQGNSA.

J is TRBJ1-4 and V is TRBV5-1; the D gene is possibly TRBD1 (6 bases). CDR3 length: 18 residues. Per the germline V gene, CDR1 is SGHRS and CDR2 is YFSETQ. Trimming left V 0 bases short and J 0 bases short, with 15 bases between. The CDR3 nucleotides read TGCGCCAGCAGCTTGGATTTGCAGGGGACAACAACTAATGAAAAACTGTTTTTT. It encodes CASSLDLQGTTTNEKLFF.